These T cell receptor beta chains were read from a single sample in a study of cytomegalovirus exposure and HLA in healthy donors. This table comes from immunoSEQ multiplex PCR, and its TCRdb copy is limited to in-frame clones, with some not included. The sample includes about 130,000 clones, 60% to 80% of them seen just once. Sequenced sample: PBMCs. All receptors come from a man younger than 40 in good health and CMV-seronegative. CDR3s include the opening cysteine and the closing phenylalanine or tryptophan. The order of the fields is D gene, clone size, V gene, J gene, CDR3 protein, CDR3 DNA. The D gene is left open where the match is weak. Rows give clone size only sometimes, using once, few, many, or a class for an expanded clone.

.	.	TRBV30	TRBJ1-3	CAWSVQFGENTIYF	TGTGCCTGGAGTGTACAGTTCGGGGAAAACACCATATATTTT
.	.	TRBV11-2	TRBJ2-3	CASSPARQGTDTQYF	TGTGCCAGCAGCCCCGCCCGTCAGGGGACAGATACGCAGTATTTT
.	few	TRBV19	TRBJ1-6	CASSRNPDSTSPLHF	TGTGCCAGTAGCCGCAACCCGGACTCAACTTCACCCCTCCACTTT
TRBD2	few	TRBV6-1	TRBJ2-1	CASSELAGGHEQFF	TGTGCCAGCAGTGAACTAGCGGGGGGGCATGAGCAGTTCTTC
TRBD1	once	TRBV5-4	TRBJ1-2	CASRTGGGYGYTF	TGTGCCAGCAGGACAGGGGGCGGCTATGGCTACACCTTC
TRBD1	.	TRBV6-1	TRBJ1-1	CASSSPGQAKAFF	TGTGCCAGCAGCTCACCGGGACAGGCCAAAGCTTTCTTT
TRBD2	.	TRBV10-3	TRBJ2-3	CAISESRAGDHTDTQYF	TGTGCCATCAGTGAGTCGAGGGCGGGGGACCACACAGATACGCAGTATTTT
.	.	TRBV10-3	TRBJ1-2	CAITPDTDYGYTF	TGTGCCATCACCCCGGACACAGACTATGGCTACACCTTC
TRBD2	.	TRBV7-8	TRBJ2-3	CASSISAGLASTDTQYF	TGTGCCAGCAGCATCTCGGCCGGACTAGCTAGCACAGATACGCAGTATTTT
.	.	TRBV5-4	TRBJ2-7	CASSLDVARTDYEQYF	TGTGCCAGCAGCTTGGATGTCGCCAGGACTGATTACGAGCAGTACTTC
TRBD2	once	TRBV5-4	TRBJ2-3	CASSLPPGGGAADTQYF	TGTGCCAGCAGCCTACCTCCTGGCGGGGGGGCTGCGGATACGCAGTATTTT
.	.	TRBV6-6	TRBJ2-4	CASRNLNIQYF	TGTGCCAGCAGGAACTTAAACATTCAGTACTTC
.	.	TRBV5-1	TRBJ1-1	CASSLETAGEAFF	TGCGCCAGCAGCTTGGAGACAGCGGGCGAAGCTTTCTTT
TRBD1	.	TRBV12-5	TRBJ1-2	CASGQSPGQPLEGYTF	TGTGCTAGTGGTCAATCTCCGGGACAGCCGTTGGAGGGCTACACCTTC
TRBD1	.	TRBV2	TRBJ1-2	CASGGQGFYGYTF	TGTGCCAGCGGGGGACAGGGATTCTATGGCTACACCTTC
TRBD2	.	TRBV28	TRBJ2-7	CASSFPLAGASYEQYF	TGTGCCAGCAGTTTCCCACTAGCGGGGGCCTCCTACGAGCAGTACTTC
.	.	TRBV6-5	TRBJ1-1	CASSYAGLRKDTEAFF	TGTGCCAGCAGTTACGCGGGGCTCCGGAAGGACACTGAAGCTTTCTTT
TRBD1	few	TRBV28	TRBJ2-7	CASSPARTGPYEQYF	TGTGCCAGCAGCCCCGCCCGGACAGGACCCTACGAGCAGTACTTC
.	.	TRBV28	TRBJ2-3	CASRPGPSRDTQYF	TGTGCCAGCAGGCCGGGTCCAAGCAGAGATACGCAGTATTTT
.	few	TRBV6-4	TRBJ2-1	CASSDSGGSTEQFF	TGTGCCAGCAGTGACTCTGGGGGCTCCACCGAGCAGTTCTTC
.	.	TRBV28	TRBJ2-7	CASRYREIYEQYF	TGTGCCAGCAGATACAGGGAAATCTACGAGCAGTACTTC
.	once	TRBV4-2	TRBJ1-5	CASSQAQASNQPQHF	TGTGCCAGCAGCCAAGCTCAGGCGAGCAATCAGCCCCAGCATTTT
TRBD2	few	TRBV14	TRBJ2-7	CASSQGGRTEQYF	TGTGCCAGCAGCCAAGGCGGGAGGACCGAGCAGTACTTC
TRBD2	.	TRBV5-1	TRBJ2-2	CASSPTSGGPRNTGELFF	TGCGCCAGCAGCCCGACTAGCGGGGGGCCTAGGAACACCGGGGAGCTGTTTTTT
TRBD1	.	TRBV7-9	TRBJ1-1	CASSLITGVGTEAFF	TGTGCCAGCAGCTTGATTACAGGGGTTGGCACTGAAGCTTTCTTT
.	.	TRBV19	TRBJ1-4	CASSIPGRGEKLFF	TGTGCCAGTAGTATACCCGGGAGGGGTGAAAAACTGTTTTTT
.	.	TRBV7-2	TRBJ2-5	CASSLSGIQETQYF	TGTGCCAGCAGCTTATCGGGGATTCAAGAGACCCAGTACTTC
TRBD1	.	TRBV4-3	TRBJ1-4	CASSLRGADEKLFF	TGCGCCAGCAGCCTCAGGGGGGCGGATGAAAAACTGTTTTTT
.	once	TRBV19	TRBJ2-5	CASTGEGLKTQYF	TGTGCCAGTACGGGGGAAGGGCTGAAGACCCAGTACTTC
TRBD1	.	TRBV7-2	TRBJ2-3	CASSPQGASTDTQYF	TGTGCCAGCAGCCCCCAGGGGGCTAGCACAGATACGCAGTATTTT
.	.	TRBV11-2	TRBJ2-7	CASSLSPGFSYEQYF	TGTGCCAGCAGCTTAAGTCCGGGGTTCTCCTACGAGCAGTACTTC
TRBD1	once	TRBV27	TRBJ1-1	CASTPGQGGRNTEAFF	TGTGCCAGCACCCCGGGACAGGGGGGGAGGAACACTGAAGCTTTCTTT
.	.	TRBV28	TRBJ1-5	CASSNLDGNLSNQPQHF	TGTGCCAGCAGTAACCTGGACGGGAATTTAAGCAATCAGCCCCAGCATTTT
TRBD1	.	TRBV5-5	TRBJ1-1	CASSFPQGARGIEAFF	TGTGCCAGCAGCTTTCCACAGGGGGCGCGAGGGATTGAAGCTTTCTTT
TRBD2	.	TRBV4-2	TRBJ2-5	CASSQEGLAGEETQYF	TGTGCCAGCAGCCAAGAAGGACTAGCGGGCGAAGAGACCCAGTACTTC
TRBD2	.	TRBV19	TRBJ2-5	CASSVGGETQYF	TGTGCCAGTAGCGTGGGAGGGGAGACCCAGTACTTC
TRBD1	once	TRBV9	TRBJ2-7	CASSAPGQTYEQYF	TGTGCCAGCAGCGCCCCGGGACAGACCTACGAGCAGTACTTC
.	.	TRBV7-9	TRBJ2-2	CASSPTGTRNTGELFF	TGTGCCAGCAGTCCCACCGGGACACGGAACACCGGGGAGCTGTTTTTT
.	.	TRBV5-4	TRBJ2-2	CASSLPQNTGELFF	TGTGCCAGCAGCTTGCCCCAGAACACCGGGGAGCTGTTTTTT
TRBD1	few	TRBV9	TRBJ2-7	CAGRSDRGTEQYF	TGTGCCGGACGGTCGGACAGGGGTACCGAGCAGTACTTC
.	.	TRBV7-9	TRBJ1-5	CASSLGWAGPSSNQPQHF	TGTGCCAGCAGCTTAGGTTGGGCAGGCCCGTCTAGCAATCAGCCCCAGCATTTT
.	.	TRBV2	TRBJ1-4	CASSRGKGTTNEKLFF	TGTGCCAGCAGTAGGGGGAAAGGGACAACTAATGAAAAACTGTTTTTT